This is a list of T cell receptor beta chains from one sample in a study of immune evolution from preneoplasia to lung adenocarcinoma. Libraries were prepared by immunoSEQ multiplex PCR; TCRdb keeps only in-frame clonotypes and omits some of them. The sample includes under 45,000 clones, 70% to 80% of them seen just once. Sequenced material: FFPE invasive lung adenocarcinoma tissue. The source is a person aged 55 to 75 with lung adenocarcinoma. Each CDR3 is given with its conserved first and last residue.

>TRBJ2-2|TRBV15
CATSVGRNTGELFF
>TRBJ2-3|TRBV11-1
CASSPLGVRSTDTQYF
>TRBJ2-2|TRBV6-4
CASSDSGGNTGELFF
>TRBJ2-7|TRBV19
CASSKWAGSSYEQYF
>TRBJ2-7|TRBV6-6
CASSYGQGSYEQYF
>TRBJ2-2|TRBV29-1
CSATSGRTGELFF
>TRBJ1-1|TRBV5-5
CASSFSAWNTEAFF
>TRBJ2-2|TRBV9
CASSVDSGRGRELFF
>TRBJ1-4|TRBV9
CASSVGGQNFNEKLFF
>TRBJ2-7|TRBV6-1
CASSDGGGPYEQYF
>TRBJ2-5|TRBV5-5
CASSLGGLAGQETQYF
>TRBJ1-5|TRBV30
CAWSPRGGIRSQHF
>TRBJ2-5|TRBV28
CASSLAGRGETQYF
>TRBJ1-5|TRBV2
CASRRDTNQPQHF
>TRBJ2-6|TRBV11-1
CASSSVSGANVLTF
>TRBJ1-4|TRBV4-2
CASTGTGTGNEKLFF
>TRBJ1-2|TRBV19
CASSPGTGGYTF
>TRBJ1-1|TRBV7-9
CASSPRGGEAFF
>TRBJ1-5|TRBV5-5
CASSPGQAFTPQHF
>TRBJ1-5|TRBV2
CASSVEGNQPQHF
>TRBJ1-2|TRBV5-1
CASSAGTGVRGYTF
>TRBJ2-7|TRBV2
CASSSSRLTVWEQYF
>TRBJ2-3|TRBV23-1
CASSHEATDTQYF
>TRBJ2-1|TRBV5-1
CASSGLAGGPNEQFF
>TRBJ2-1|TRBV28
CASSLPGQGWFF
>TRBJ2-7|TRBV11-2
CASSLDRVYEQYF
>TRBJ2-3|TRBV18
CASSPVLGVDTQYF
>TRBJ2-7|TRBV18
CASSPFGQGFSYEQYF
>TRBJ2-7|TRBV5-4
CASSLRSFFERVPYEQYF
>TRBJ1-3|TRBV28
CASTRHTGNTIYF